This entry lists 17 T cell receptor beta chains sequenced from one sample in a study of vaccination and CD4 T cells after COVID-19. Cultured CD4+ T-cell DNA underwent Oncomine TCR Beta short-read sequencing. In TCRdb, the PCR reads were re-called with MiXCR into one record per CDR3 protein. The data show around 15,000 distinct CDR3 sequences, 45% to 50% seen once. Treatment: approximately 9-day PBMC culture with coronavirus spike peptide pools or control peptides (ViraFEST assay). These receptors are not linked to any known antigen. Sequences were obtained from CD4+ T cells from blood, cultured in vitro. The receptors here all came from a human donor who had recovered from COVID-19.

CDR3 nucleotides: TGTGCCAGCAGTTTCTCACAAGGGGGCCCCACTGAAGCTTTCTTT. This translates into CASSFSQGGPTEAFF. The chain employs TRBV27 and TRBJ1-1; TRBD1 agrees at 7 bases. This CDR3 comprises 15 residues. The trim removed 3 bases at V and 4 bases at J, leaving 8 bases unmatched. CDR1 and CDR2 (germline): MNHEY, SMNVEV (reference sequence).

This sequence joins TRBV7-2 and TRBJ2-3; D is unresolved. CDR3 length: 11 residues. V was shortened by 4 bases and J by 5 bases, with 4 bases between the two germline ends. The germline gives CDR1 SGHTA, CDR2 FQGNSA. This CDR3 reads CASSSKDTQYF. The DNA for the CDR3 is TGTGCCAGCAGCTCGAAAGATACGCAGTATTTT.

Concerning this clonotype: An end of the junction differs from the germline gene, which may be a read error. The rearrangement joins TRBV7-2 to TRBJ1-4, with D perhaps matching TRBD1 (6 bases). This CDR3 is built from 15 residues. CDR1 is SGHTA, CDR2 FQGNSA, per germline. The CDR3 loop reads CASSLAPLDREKLFF. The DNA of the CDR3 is TGTGCCAGCAGCCTAGCGCCCCTTGACAGGGAAAAACTGTTTTTT. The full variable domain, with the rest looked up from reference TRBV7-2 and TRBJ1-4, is GAGVSQSPSNKVTEKGKDVELRCDPISGHTALYWYRQSLGQGLEFLIYFQGNSAPDKSGLPSDRFSAERTGGSVSTLTIQRTQQEDSAVYLCASSLAPLDREKLFFGSGTQLSVL.

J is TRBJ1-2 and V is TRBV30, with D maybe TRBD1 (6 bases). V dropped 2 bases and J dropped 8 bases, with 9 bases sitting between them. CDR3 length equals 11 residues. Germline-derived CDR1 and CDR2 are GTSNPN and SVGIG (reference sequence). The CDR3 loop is CAWSLTGGYTF. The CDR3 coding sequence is TGTGCCTGGAGTTTGACAGGCGGCTACACCTTC.

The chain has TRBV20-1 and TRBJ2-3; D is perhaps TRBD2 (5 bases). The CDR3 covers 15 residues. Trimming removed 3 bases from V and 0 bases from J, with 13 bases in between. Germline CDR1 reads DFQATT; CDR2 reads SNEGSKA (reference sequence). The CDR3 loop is CSASGLGVSTDTQYF. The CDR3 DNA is TGCAGTGCTAGCGGGCTCGGGGTGAGCACAGATACGCAGTATTTT.

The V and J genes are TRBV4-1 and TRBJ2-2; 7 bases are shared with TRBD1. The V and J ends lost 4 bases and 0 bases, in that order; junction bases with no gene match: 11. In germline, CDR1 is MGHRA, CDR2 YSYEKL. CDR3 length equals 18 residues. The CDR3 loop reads CASSRATGDDANTGELFF. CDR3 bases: TGCGCCAGCAGCCGGGCTACAGGGGACGACGCGAACACCGGGGAGCTGTTTTTT.

CDR3 bases: TGTGCCACCAGCAGAGCTGCCGGGACAGGTTACACCGGGGAGCTGTTTTTT. Translation: CATSRAAGTGYTGELFF. V usage is TRBV15 and J usage is TRBJ2-2; TRBD1 aligns across 8 bases. Germline loops: CDR1 LNHNV, CDR2 YYDKDF (reference sequence). The CDR3 covers 17 residues. With V trimmed by 1 base and J by 3 bases, 7 bases remained unmatched.

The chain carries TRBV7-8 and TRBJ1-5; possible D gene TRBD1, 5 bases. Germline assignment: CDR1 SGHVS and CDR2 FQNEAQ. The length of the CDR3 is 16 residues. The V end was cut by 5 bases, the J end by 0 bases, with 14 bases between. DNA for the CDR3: TGTGCCAGCAGCCCATGGGTAGGGGATAGCAATCAGCCCCAGCATTTT. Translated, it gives CASSPWVGDSNQPQHF.

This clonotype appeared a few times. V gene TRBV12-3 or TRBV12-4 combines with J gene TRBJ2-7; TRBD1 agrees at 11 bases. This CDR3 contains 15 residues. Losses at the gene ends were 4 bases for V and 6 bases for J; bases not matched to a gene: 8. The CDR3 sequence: CASSSPGQGAGEQYF. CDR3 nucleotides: TGTGCCAGCAGTTCCCCCGGACAGGGGGCAGGCGAGCAGTACTTC.

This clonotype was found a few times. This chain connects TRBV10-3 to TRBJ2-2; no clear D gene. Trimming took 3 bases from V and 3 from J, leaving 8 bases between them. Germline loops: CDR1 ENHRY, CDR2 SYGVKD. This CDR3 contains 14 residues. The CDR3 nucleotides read TGTGCCATCAGTGACACGGCACACACCGGGGAGCTGTTTTTT. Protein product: CAISDTAHTGELFF.

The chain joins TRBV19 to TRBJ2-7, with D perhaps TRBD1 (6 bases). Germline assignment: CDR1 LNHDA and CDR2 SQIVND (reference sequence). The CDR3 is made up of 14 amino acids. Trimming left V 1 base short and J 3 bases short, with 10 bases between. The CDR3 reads CASSIGTESYEQYF. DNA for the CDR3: TGTGCCAGTAGTATAGGGACAGAGAGCTACGAGCAGTACTTC. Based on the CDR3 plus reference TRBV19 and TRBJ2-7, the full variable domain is DGGITQSPKYLFRKEGQNVTLSCEQNLNHDAMYWYRQDPGQGLRLIYYSQIVNDFQKGDIAEGYSVSREKKESFPLTVTSAQKNPTAFYLCASSIGTESYEQYFGPGTRLTVT.

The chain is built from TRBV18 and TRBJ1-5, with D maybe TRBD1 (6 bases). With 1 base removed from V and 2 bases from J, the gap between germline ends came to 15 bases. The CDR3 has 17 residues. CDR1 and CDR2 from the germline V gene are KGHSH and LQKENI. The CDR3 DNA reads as TGTGCCAGCTCACCACAATTGCAGGGGCTCGGCAATCAGCCCCAGCATTTT. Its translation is CASSPQLQGLGNQPQHF.

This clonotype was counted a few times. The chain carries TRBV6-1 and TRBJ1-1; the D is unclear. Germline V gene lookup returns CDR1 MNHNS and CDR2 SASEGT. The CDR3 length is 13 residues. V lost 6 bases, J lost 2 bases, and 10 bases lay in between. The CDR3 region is CASRNGPNTEAFF. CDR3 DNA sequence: TGTGCCAGCAGAAACGGGCCCAACACTGAAGCTTTCTTT.

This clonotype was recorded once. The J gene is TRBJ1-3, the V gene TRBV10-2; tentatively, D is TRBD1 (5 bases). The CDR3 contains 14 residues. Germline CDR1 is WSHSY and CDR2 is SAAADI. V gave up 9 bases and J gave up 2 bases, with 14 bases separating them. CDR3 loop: CASSDSRPGNTIYF. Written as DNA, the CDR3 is TGCGCCAGTTCTGACAGCCGACCTGGAAACACCATATATTTT.

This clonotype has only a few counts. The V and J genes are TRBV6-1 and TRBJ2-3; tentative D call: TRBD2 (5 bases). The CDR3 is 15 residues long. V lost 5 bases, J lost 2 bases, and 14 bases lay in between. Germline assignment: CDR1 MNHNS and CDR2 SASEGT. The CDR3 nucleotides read TGTGCCAGCAGTCTGTTCTGGGGAGTCACAGATACGCAGTATTTT. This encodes CASSLFWGVTDTQYF.

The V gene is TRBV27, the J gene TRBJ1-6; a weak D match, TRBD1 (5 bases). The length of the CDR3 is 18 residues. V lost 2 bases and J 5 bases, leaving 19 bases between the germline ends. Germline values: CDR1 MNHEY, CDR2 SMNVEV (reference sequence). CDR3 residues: CASSLRLTDEKNNSPLHF. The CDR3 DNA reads TGTGCCAGCAGTTTAAGACTGACAGACGAAAAAAATAATTCACCCCTCCACTTT.

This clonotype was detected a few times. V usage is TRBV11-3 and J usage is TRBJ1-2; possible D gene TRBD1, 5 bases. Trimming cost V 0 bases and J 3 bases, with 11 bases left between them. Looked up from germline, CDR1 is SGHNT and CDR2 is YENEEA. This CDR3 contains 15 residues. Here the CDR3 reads CASSLDRRGDYGYTF. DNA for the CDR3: TGTGCCAGCAGCTTAGATCGGAGGGGCGACTATGGCTACACCTTC.